This T cell receptor beta chain emerged from a study of identical twins. One entry per CDR3 protein, called by TCRdb with MiXCR from the 5' RACE reads. This table has hundreds of thousands of distinct CDR3 sequences, approximately 22% appearing once. The sample was also reused in another study, on T cells expressing NK-cell markers.

Sequencing input: PBMCs. The TCR comes from a young woman in good health.

The CDR3 DNA reads TGTGCCAGCAGCTCATCCACCAGGGGGCGAGGGGTGAACATTCAGTACTTC. This encodes CASSSSTRGRGVNIQYF. The V gene is TRBV7-2, the J gene TRBJ2-4, with 8 nucleotides matching TRBD1. From germline, CDR1 is SGHTA and CDR2 FQGNSA. V was clipped by 4 bases and J by 7 bases; unmatched bases: 15. There are 17 residues in the CDR3.